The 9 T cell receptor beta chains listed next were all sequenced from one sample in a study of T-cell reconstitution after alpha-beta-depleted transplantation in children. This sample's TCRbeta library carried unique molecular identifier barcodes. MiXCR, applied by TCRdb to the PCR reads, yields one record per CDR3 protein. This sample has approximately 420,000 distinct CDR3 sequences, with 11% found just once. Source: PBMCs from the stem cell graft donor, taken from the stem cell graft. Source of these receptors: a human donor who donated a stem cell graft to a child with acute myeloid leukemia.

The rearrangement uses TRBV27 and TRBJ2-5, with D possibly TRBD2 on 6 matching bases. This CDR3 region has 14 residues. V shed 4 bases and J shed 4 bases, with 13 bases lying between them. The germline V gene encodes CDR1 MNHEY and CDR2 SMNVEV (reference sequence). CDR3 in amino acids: CASSSTSLPETQYF. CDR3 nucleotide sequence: TGTGCCAGCAGTTCAACTAGCCTTCCAGAGACCCAGTACTTC.

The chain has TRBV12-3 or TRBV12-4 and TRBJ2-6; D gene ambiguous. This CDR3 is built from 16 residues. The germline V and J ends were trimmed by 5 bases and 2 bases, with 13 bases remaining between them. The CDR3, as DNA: TGTGCCAGCAGTAACCCAATAGGGCCTGGGGCCAACGTCCTGACTTTC. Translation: CASSNPIGPGANVLTF.

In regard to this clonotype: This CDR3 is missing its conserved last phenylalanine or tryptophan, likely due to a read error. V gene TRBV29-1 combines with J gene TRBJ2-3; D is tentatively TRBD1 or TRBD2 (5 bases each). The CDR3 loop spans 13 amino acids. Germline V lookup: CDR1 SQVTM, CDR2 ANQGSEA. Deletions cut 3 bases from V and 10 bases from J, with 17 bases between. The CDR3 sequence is CSVDGTPQGAQYY. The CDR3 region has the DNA TGCAGCGTTGATGGGACCCCTCAGGGAGCGCAGTATTAT.

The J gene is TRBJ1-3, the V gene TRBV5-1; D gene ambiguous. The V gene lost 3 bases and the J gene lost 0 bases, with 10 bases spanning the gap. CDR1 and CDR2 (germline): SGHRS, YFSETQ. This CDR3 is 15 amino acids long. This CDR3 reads CASSSLGGSGNTIYF. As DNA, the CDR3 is TGCGCCAGCAGCTCCTTAGGTGGCTCTGGAAACACCATATATTTT.

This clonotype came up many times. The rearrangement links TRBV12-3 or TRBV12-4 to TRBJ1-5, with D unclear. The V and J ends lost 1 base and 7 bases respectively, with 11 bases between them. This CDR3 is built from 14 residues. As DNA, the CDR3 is TGTGCCAGCAGTTTAGGGACTGCCATACAGCCCCAGCATTTT. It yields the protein CASSLGTAIQPQHF.

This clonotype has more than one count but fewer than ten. Here the CDR3 DNA reads TGTGCCAGCAGTATGAGGAAGTTCACCGGGACAGGGGACCTCCCCTACGAGCAGTACGTC. Protein sequence: CASSMRKFTGTGDLPYEQYV. The V call is TRBV27, the J call TRBJ2-7; TRBD1 matches at 10 bases. The V gene end was trimmed by 5 bases and the J gene end by 2 bases; junction bases not matched to a gene: 21. The V gene's germline CDR1 is MNHEY and CDR2 SMNVEV (reference sequence). The length of the CDR3 is 20 residues.

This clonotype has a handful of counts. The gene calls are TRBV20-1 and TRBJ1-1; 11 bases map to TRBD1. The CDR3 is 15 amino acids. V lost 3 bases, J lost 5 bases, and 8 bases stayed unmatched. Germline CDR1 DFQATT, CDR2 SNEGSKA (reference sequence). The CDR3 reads CSARHRDRGGTEAFF. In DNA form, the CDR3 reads TGCAGTGCTAGGCACCGGGACAGGGGGGGTACTGAAGCTTTCTTT.

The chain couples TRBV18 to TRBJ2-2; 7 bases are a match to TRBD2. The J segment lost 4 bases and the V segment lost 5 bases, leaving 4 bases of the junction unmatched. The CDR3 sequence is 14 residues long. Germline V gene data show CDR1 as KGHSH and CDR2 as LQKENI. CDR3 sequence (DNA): TGTGCCAGCTCAGCGGGGGATACCACCGGGGAGCTGTTTTTT. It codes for CASSAGDTTGELFF.

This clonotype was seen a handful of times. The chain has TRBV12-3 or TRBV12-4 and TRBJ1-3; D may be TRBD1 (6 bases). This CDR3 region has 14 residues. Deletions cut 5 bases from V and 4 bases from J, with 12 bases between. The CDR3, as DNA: TGTGCCAGCAGTCCACAGGGTTCAGGAAACACCATATATTTT. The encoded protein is CASSPQGSGNTIYF.